This T cell receptor beta chain was documented in a study of blood T cell repertoires in COVID-19. Study-level information: T cells, B-cell-depleted T cells, or PBMCs provided the cDNA or gDNA that served as material.

The CDR3 has 21 residues. After removal of 2 bases from V and 4 bases from J, the junction contained 24 bases not matched to a gene. CDR1 and CDR2 from the germline V gene are KGHDR and SFDVKD. A Seattle source enrolled patients during active infection and followed them longitudinally. Here immunoSEQ multiplex PCR was the method, and the copy in TCRdb shows in-frame clones only, minus some. The table shows about 170,000 clones, with 80% to 85% occurring only once. The TCR comes from a woman aged 70-85 years with COVID-19, enrolled during active disease. The J gene is TRBJ2-7, the V gene TRBV24-1; 8 bases map to TRBD2. Sequenced sample: peripheral blood. The CDR3 is CATSDSVCGTHGGRSGYEQYF. The CDR3 DNA reads TGTGCCACCAGTGATTCGGTCTGCGGAACCCACGGCGGGAGGTCGGGTTACGAGCAGTACTTC.